The 20 T cell receptor beta chains in this list originate from one sample, sequenced in a study of shared clonotypes between healthy human individuals. The data were produced by immunoSEQ multiplex PCR, yet TCRdb's version contains in-frame clones alone and is incomplete. The sample lists about 1.5 million clones; 95% to 99% were seen once. Sequences were obtained from naive CD4+ T cells sorted from blood. Documented subset: CD45RA+ positively selected. These receptors originate from a man younger than 40 in good health.

DNA for the CDR3: TGCGCCAGCAGCCTCCGAAGGGTCGGTTCTGAAGCTTTCTTT. Translation: CASSLRRVGSEAFF. The chain links TRBV4-3 to TRBJ1-1; D is uncertain. The ends were cut back, 4 bases at V and 6 bases at J, with 15 bases in the middle. The CDR3 is 14 residues long. Germline V CDR1 and CDR2: LGHNA, YSLEER.

This clone showed up just once. The CDR3 region is CASSSVGTPGYNEQFF. DNA of the CDR3: TGTGCCAGCTCATCGGTTGGGACACCTGGCTACAATGAGCAGTTCTTC. This sequence joins TRBV18 and TRBJ2-1; D is possibly TRBD1 (6 bases). Germline V gives CDR1 KGHSH, CDR2 LQKENI. There are 16 residues in the CDR3. Trimming removed 5 bases from V and 3 bases from J, with 17 bases in between.

The rearrangement links TRBV7-9 to TRBJ1-1, with 9 bases lining up with TRBD1. The CDR3 contains 16 residues. The junction had 8 bases not matched to a gene; V was cut back by 0 bases and J by 6 bases. From germline, CDR1 is SEHNR and CDR2 FQNEAQ (reference sequence). CDR3 residues: CASSLATGTGLAEAFF. As DNA, the CDR3 is TGTGCCAGCAGCTTAGCTACCGGGACAGGGTTGGCTGAAGCTTTCTTT.

The J gene is TRBJ2-7, the V gene TRBV4-3; perhaps TRBD2 as D (7 bases). The CDR3 length is 16 residues. CDR1 and CDR2 (germline): LGHNA, YSLEER. Between the trimmed V and J ends, which lost 0 bases and 3 bases, there was a span of 15 bases. The DNA for the CDR3 is TGCGCCAGCAGCCAAGATGTTCGGGGGGCGGGCTACGAGCAGTACTTC. The encoded protein is CASSQDVRGAGYEQYF.

Written as DNA, the CDR3 is TGTGCCAGCAGTTACCTGGACAGGGGCGTCGTGTACGAGCAGTACTTC. Translated: CASSYLDRGVVYEQYF. The genes are TRBV6-5 and TRBJ2-7; 9 positions agree with TRBD1. V shed 2 bases, J shed 4 bases, and the junction held 9 bases outside the gene matches. The germline V gene has CDR1 MNHEY and CDR2 SVGAGI. The length of the CDR3 is 16 residues.

The V gene is TRBV19, the J gene TRBJ1-2, with no clear D. CDR1 and CDR2 (germline): LNHDA, SQIVND (reference sequence). The germline V and J ends were trimmed by 3 bases and 9 bases, with 8 bases remaining between them. The CDR3 contains 11 residues. For the CDR3, the DNA is TGTGCCAGTAGTATCGCCCTGCGCTACACCTTC. It codes for CASSIALRYTF.

The V gene is TRBV7-9, the J gene TRBJ2-1; 12 nucleotides agree with TRBD2. Germline CDR1 reads SEHNR; CDR2 reads FQNEAQ (reference sequence). The CDR3 is 15 amino acids. Trimming at V came to 4 bases and at J to 7 bases, leaving 5 bases not matched to a gene. CDR3 DNA sequence: TGTGCCAGCAGCTCGACTAGCGGGGGTCCTAATGAGCAGTTCTTC. Translated: CASSSTSGGPNEQFF.

This chain connects TRBV5-5 to TRBJ1-1; D is unclear. The CDR3 runs to 13 residues. Deletions cut 1 base from V and 0 bases from J, with 4 bases between. From germline, CDR1 is SGHKS and CDR2 YYEKEE (reference sequence). The CDR3 spells CASSLRLNTEAFF. In DNA, the CDR3 is TGTGCCAGCAGCTTGAGGTTGAACACTGAAGCTTTCTTT.

The chain carries TRBV9 and TRBJ1-2; the match to TRBD1 covers 10 bases. This CDR3 has 14 amino acids. Germline V gene sequence: CDR1 SGDLS, CDR2 YYNGEE. V trimming: 0 bases; J trimming: 7 bases; junction bases outside the gene matches: 3. CDR3 residues: CASSVATGGGGYTF. The CDR3 DNA follows: TGTGCCAGCAGCGTAGCGACAGGGGGCGGTGGCTACACCTTC.

The chain combines TRBV28 with TRBJ1-5; tentatively, D is TRBD1 (5 bases). The ends were cut back, 3 bases at V and 4 bases at J, with 10 bases in the middle. CDR1 and CDR2 (germline): MDHEN, SYDVKM. The CDR3 runs 14 residues. The CDR3 protein is CASSLGRVNQPQHF. The CDR3, as DNA: TGTGCCAGCAGTTTGGGCAGGGTAAATCAGCCCCAGCATTTT.

The V gene is TRBV2, the J gene TRBJ2-5, with D possibly being TRBD1 or TRBD2 (5 bases each). Trimming took 7 bases from V and 4 from J, leaving 16 bases between them. Germline CDR1 SNHLY, CDR2 FYNNEI. The CDR3 is made up of 14 amino acids. The CDR3 DNA is TGTGCCAGCACCGGCCAGCCGGGGCCAGAGACCCAGTACTTC. The encoded protein is CASTGQPGPETQYF.

The rearrangement links TRBV4-1 to TRBJ2-3; 8 bases fit TRBD1. The CDR3 is made up of 18 amino acids. The ends lost 6 bases at V and 4 bases at J; junction bases unmatched: 18. The germline V gene encodes CDR1 MGHRA and CDR2 YSYEKL. The CDR3 is CASSPLHLQGGASDTQYF. DNA of the CDR3: TGCGCCAGCAGTCCACTTCACTTACAGGGGGGAGCTTCAGATACGCAGTATTTT.

Comment on this clone: Other DNA variants within this sample encode the same CDR3. This chain joins TRBV29-1 and TRBJ2-5, with no clear D. CDR3 length: 10 amino acids. Trimming pared 4 bases from V and 3 bases from J, leaving 3 bases between. Germline CDR1 reads SQVTM; CDR2 reads ANQGSEA. The CDR3 protein is CSVAEETQYF. CDR3 sequence (DNA): TGCAGCGTTGCGGAAGAGACCCAGTACTTC.

The chain links TRBV27 to TRBJ1-1; no clear D. Germline loops: CDR1 MNHEY, CDR2 SMNVEV (reference sequence). V was cut by 6 bases and J by 0 bases, with 17 bases left in between. The CDR3 has 16 amino acids. CDR3 residues: CASSPRGYPMNTEAFF. DNA of the CDR3: TGTGCCAGCAGCCCGCGTGGATACCCCATGAACACTGAAGCTTTCTTT.

The genes are TRBV27 and TRBJ2-2; 9 bases are a match to TRBD1. Germline trimming cut 7 bases from V and 6 bases from J; bases unmatched to any gene: 18. This CDR3 has 18 residues. From germline, CDR1 is MNHEY and CDR2 SMNVEV (reference sequence). This chain's CDR3 is CASKLTRGDRVFAGELFF. As DNA, the CDR3 is TGTGCCAGCAAGTTGACCCGTGGGGACAGGGTATTCGCCGGGGAGCTGTTTTTT.

J is TRBJ1-2 and V is TRBV2; no firm D call. Trimming took off 9 bases at V and 2 bases at J, with 4 bases between the two ends. This CDR3 has 10 residues. The V gene's germline CDR1 is SNHLY and CDR2 FYNNEI. CDR3 loop: CARKNYGYTF. CDR3 in DNA: TGTGCCAGAAAAAACTATGGCTACACCTTC.

The chain joins TRBV11-3 to TRBJ2-5; the match to TRBD2 covers 9 bases. V was clipped by 5 bases and J by 7 bases; unmatched bases: 17. CDR1 and CDR2 from the germline V gene are SGHNT and YENEEA. The CDR3 is made up of 17 amino acids. The DNA for the CDR3 is TGTGCCAGCAGCCGACAGACTAGCGGAACTCGACGGGGGACCCAGTACTTC. Amino acid sequence: CASSRQTSGTRRGTQYF.

This clone was counted once. This specimen includes other DNA sequences encoding the same CDR3. This chain connects TRBV11-3 to TRBJ2-7, with D perhaps TRBD2 (6 bases). V shed 6 bases and J shed 0 bases, with 9 bases lying between them. This CDR3 has 13 amino acids. Per the germline V gene, CDR1 is SGHNT and CDR2 is YENEEA. CDR3 in amino acids: CASSLGGSYEQYF. The CDR3 DNA reads TGTGCCAGCAGTTTGGGGGGCTCCTACGAGCAGTACTTC.

Of note for this clone: The same CDR3 arises from other DNA sequences in this sample as well. The chain uses TRBV30 and TRBJ1-1; D call uncertain. The length of the CDR3 is 11 residues. Trimming removed 3 bases from V and 0 bases from J, with 2 bases in between. Germline CDR1 reads GTSNPN; CDR2 reads SVGIG (reference sequence). The CDR3: CAWRVNTEAFF. The DNA for the CDR3 is TGTGCCTGGAGGGTGAACACTGAAGCTTTCTTT. The variable domain in full, with the rest retrieved from reference TRBV30 and TRBJ1-1, is SQTIHQWPATLVQPVGSPLSLECTVEGTSNPNLYWYRQAAGRGLQLLFYSVGIGQISSEVPQNLSASRPQDRQFILSSKKLLLSDSGFYLCAWRVNTEAFFGQGTRLTVV.

This clone appeared a single time. The chain uses TRBV6-5 and TRBJ1-1; D perhaps matches TRBD1 (5 bases). V was trimmed by 4 bases and J by 1 base, leaving 13 bases between them. Germline lookup yields CDR1 MNHEY and CDR2 SVGAGI. This CDR3 contains 15 residues. The CDR3 spells CASSWGSRQNTEAFF. CDR3 DNA: TGTGCCAGCAGTTGGGGCAGCAGACAGAACACTGAAGCTTTCTTT.